These T cell receptor beta chains were read from a single sample in a study of T cells after yellow fever vaccination. TCRdb re-analysed the 5' RACE reads in MiXCR, keeping a single row per CDR3 protein. The sample carries approximately 61,000 distinct CDR3 sequences, approximately 6.5% recorded once. Sequences were derived from CD8+ T cells sorted from PBMCs, sampled on the day of the first yellow fever vaccination. Receptor source: a man younger than 30 who received the YFV17D yellow fever vaccine. CDR3s include the opening cysteine and the closing phenylalanine or tryptophan. D genes are given only for firm matches. Part of the rows lack a size; the others show once, few, many or a class for expanded clones.

TRBV2,-,TRBJ2-1,many,CASSEARGVGTYNEQFF,TGTGCCAGCAGTGAAGCGCGGGGAGTGGGCACCTACAATGAGCAGTTCTTC
TRBV11-1,-,TRBJ2-3,many,CASSLLTGTTDTQYF,TGTGCCAGCAGCTTACTTACAGGGACCACAGATACGCAGTATTTT
TRBV11-2,-,TRBJ2-5,many,CASSLDNRAREETQYF,TGTGCCAGCAGCTTAGATAATAGGGCCAGGGAAGAGACCCAGTACTTC
TRBV6-2/TRBV6-3,-,TRBJ2-1,many,CASSDDYNEQFF,TGTGCCAGCAGCGACGACTACAATGAGCAGTTCTTC
TRBV7-9,-,TRBJ2-1,-,CASSLTLSGFHEQFF,TGTGCCAGCAGCTTAACGCTATCCGGTTTCCATGAGCAGTTCTTC
TRBV5-1,-,TRBJ1-1,-,CASRWAGVNTEAFF,TGCGCCAGCAGATGGGCAGGGGTGAACACTGAAGCTTTCTTT
TRBV5-5,-,TRBJ2-5,-,CASSLGDREVETQYF,TGTGCCAGCAGCTTGGGCGACAGGGAGGTAGAGACCCAGTACTTC
TRBV11-2,TRBD2,TRBJ2-2,many,CASSRLALTGELFF,TGTGCCAGCAGCAGACTAGCCCTAACCGGGGAGCTGTTTTTT
TRBV4-1,-,TRBJ2-7,many,CASSQATYYEQYF,TGCGCCAGCAGCCAAGCCACATACTACGAGCAGTACTTC
TRBV5-1,TRBD2,TRBJ2-1,-,CASSPERGAYNEQFF,TGCGCCAGCAGCCCCGAGCGGGGGGCGTACAATGAGCAGTTCTTC
TRBV4-1,-,TRBJ2-2,many,CASSQSGDTGELFF,TGCGCCAGCAGCCAGTCCGGGGACACCGGGGAGCTGTTTTTT
TRBV6-5,TRBD2,TRBJ2-1,many,CASSSGGGMFVNEQFF,TGTGCCAGCAGTAGCGGGGGGGGTATGTTTGTAAATGAGCAGTTCTTC
TRBV27,-,TRBJ2-2,many,CASSFFATNTGELFF,TGTGCCAGCAGTTTCTTTGCGACTAACACCGGGGAGCTGTTTTTT
TRBV27,-,TRBJ2-1,many,CASSERDNEQFF,TGTGCCAGCAGTGAGAGGGACAATGAGCAGTTCTTC
TRBV7-9,-,TRBJ1-2,-,CASSPRAHGYTF,TGTGCCAGCAGCCCAAGGGCGCATGGCTACACCTTC
TRBV5-1,TRBD2,TRBJ2-5,few,CASSSEAGLAGETQYF,TGCGCCAGCAGCTCGGAGGCGGGACTAGCGGGGGAGACCCAGTACTTC
TRBV5-1,-,TRBJ1-5,-,CASSLGRFNQPQHF,TGCGCCAGCAGCTTGGGACGGTTCAATCAGCCCCAGCATTTT
TRBV19,-,TRBJ1-5,few,CASSIGSRPQHF,TGTGCCAGTAGTATAGGGTCTCGACCCCAGCATTTT
TRBV4-1,-,TRBJ1-1,few,CASSQVRETFEAFF,TGCGCCAGCAGCCAAGTCCGAGAGACCTTTGAAGCTTTCTTT
TRBV4-1,-,TRBJ1-2,few,CASSQDPGGTNYGYTF,TGCGCCAGCAGCCAAGACCCCGGGGGAACGAACTATGGCTACACCTTC
TRBV20-1,-,TRBJ2-3,many,CSAHGPGPTDTQYF,TGCAGTGCTCACGGACCTGGGCCGACAGATACGCAGTATTTT
TRBV12-3/TRBV12-4,-,TRBJ1-1,-,CASSLGGAEAFF,TGTGCCAGCAGTTTGGGAGGGGCTGAAGCTTTCTTT
TRBV19,-,TRBJ2-7,-,CASSIAAGGEQYF,TGTGCCAGTAGTATAGCGGCAGGTGGCGAGCAGTACTTC
TRBV27,TRBD1,TRBJ2-2,many,CASSLSWTGVNTGELFF,TGTGCCAGCAGTTTATCTTGGACAGGGGTGAACACCGGGGAGCTGTTTTTT
TRBV5-1,-,TRBJ2-1,many,CASSLAPGAGVEQFF,TGCGCCAGCAGCTTGGCGCCAGGGGCCGGGGTTGAGCAGTTCTTC
TRBV5-1,-,TRBJ2-3,many,CASSLFVGGTDTQYF,TGCGCCAGCAGCTTGTTTGTTGGAGGCACAGATACGCAGTATTTT
TRBV20-1,-,TRBJ2-7,many,CSAYLQGSSYEQYF,TGCAGTGCCTATCTCCAGGGGAGCTCCTACGAGCAGTACTTC
TRBV6-1,TRBD1,TRBJ1-4,-,CASSAPGTADEKLFF,TGTGCCAGCAGTGCCCCAGGGACAGCGGACGAAAAACTGTTTTTT
TRBV15,-,TRBJ2-1,-,CATSRLDREQFF,TGTGCCACCAGCAGACTTGACAGGGAGCAGTTCTTC
TRBV9,-,TRBJ2-1,many,CASSVLTATEQFF,TGTGCCAGCAGCGTCCTCACCGCGACTGAGCAGTTCTTC
TRBV6-1,-,TRBJ2-7,many,CASSGHFETYEQYF,TGTGCCAGCAGCGGACATTTTGAGACCTACGAGCAGTACTTC
TRBV29-1,-,TRBJ2-1,-,CSSLGGGTLEGYEQFF,TGCAGCTCGTTGGGTGGGGGGACATTAGAAGGGTATGAGCAGTTCTTC
TRBV3-1,-,TRBJ2-1,many,CASSESMTEYNEQFF,TGTGCCAGCAGCGAAAGCATGACGGAATACAATGAGCAGTTCTTC
TRBV12-3/TRBV12-4,-,TRBJ2-3,many,CASSGHSAGNTQYF,TGTGCCAGCAGTGGCCACAGTGCGGGAAATACGCAGTATTTT
TRBV4-3,TRBD1,TRBJ1-1,-,CASSQGLQGGRTEAFF,TGCGCCAGCAGCCAAGGATTACAGGGGGGTCGGACTGAAGCTTTCTTT
TRBV4-3,-,TRBJ1-1,-,CASSSIGGGEAFF,TGCGCCAGCAGCTCCATTGGAGGGGGTGAAGCTTTCTTT
TRBV4-3,TRBD1,TRBJ2-7,many,CASSLRQGYEQYF,TGCGCCAGCAGCCTTCGACAGGGGTACGAGCAGTACTTC
TRBV6-5,-,TRBJ2-2,many,CASSYGGHSGELFF,TGTGCCAGCAGTTACGGGGGGCATTCCGGGGAGCTGTTTTTT
TRBV27,-,TRBJ1-5,many,CASSLQGYQPQHF,TGTGCCAGCAGTTTACAGGGGTATCAGCCCCAGCATTTT
TRBV11-2,-,TRBJ1-2,few,CASSSGDGYTF,TGTGCCAGCAGTTCGGGGGATGGCTACACCTTC
TRBV7-2,TRBD2,TRBJ2-5,-,CASSLVTSGGQETQYF,TGTGCCAGCAGCTTGGTTACTAGCGGGGGCCAAGAGACCCAGTACTTC
TRBV7-9,-,TRBJ2-1,many,CASSLDLNEQFF,TGTGCCAGCAGCTTAGATTTAAATGAGCAGTTCTTC